This entry describes one TCR beta chain. V was shortened by 4 bases and J by 6 bases, with 15 bases between the two germline ends. The CDR3 has 14 residues. Germline V gives CDR1 KGHSH, CDR2 LQKENI. The sample belongs to a study of blood T cell repertoires in COVID-19. As for the study in general: Acute and convalescent COVID-19 samples came from the United States, Italy and Spain. The cDNA or gDNA used as material had been derived from T cells, B-cell-depleted T cells, or PBMCs.

In the original processing: Using reference gene primer amplification, nucleated cell counts were estimated. Generated by immunoSEQ multiplex PCR, the TCRdb table keeps only in-frame clones and is missing some. V, J and clone size reflect that table, while D and trimming were determined from the DNA. The data contain about 270,000 clones, roughly 85% of them seen just once; the ten biggest clones take up 8% to 9.5%. The sequenced material came from peripheral blood. The receptor was derived from a woman in her forties or fifties who had recovered from COVID-19. The chain joins TRBV18 to TRBJ1-2; perhaps TRBD1 as D (5 bases). The CDR3: CASSLYRSPDGYTF. The CDR3 DNA is TGTGCCAGCTCACTATACAGGAGCCCCGATGGCTACACCTTC. Using reference TRBV18 and TRBJ1-2 for the parts outside the CDR3, the full variable domain is NAGVMQNPRHLVRRRGQEARLRCSPMKGHSHVYWYRQLPEEGLKFMVYLQKENIIDESGMPKERFSAEFPKEGPSILRIQQVVRGDSAAYFCASSLYRSPDGYTFGSGTRLTVV.